Listed below are T cell receptor beta chains from one sample, sequenced in a study of blood T cell repertoires in COVID-19. Generated by immunoSEQ multiplex PCR, the TCRdb table keeps only in-frame clones and is missing some. The table includes roughly 53,000 clones, over 75% detected once. Sequencing was performed on peripheral blood. The receptors derive from a human donor in a cohort sampled during active COVID-19. CDR3s include the opening cysteine and the closing phenylalanine or tryptophan. Each record gives: CDR3 DNA, CDR3 protein, V gene, CDR3 length, J gene, clone size, D gene. D genes are given only for firm matches. A clone size is listed for some rows: how often the clone was seen (once, few, many), or a class if it is expanded.

TGCGCCAGCAGCTTGATTGGGGCTCAAGAGGAGCAGTACTTC | CASSLIGAQEEQYF | TRBV5-1 | 14 | TRBJ2-7 | . | .
TGTGCCAGCAGCGGAGATTCGGGGAGTGAAAAACTGTTTTTT | CASSGDSGSEKLFF | TRBV7-9 | 14 | TRBJ1-4 | . | .
TGTGCCAGCAGCCGGGACAGGGGCAATTCACCCCTCCACTTT | CASSRDRGNSPLHF | TRBV5-6 | 14 | TRBJ1-6 | . | TRBD1
TGTGCCAGCTCACCATTCGTGTCCACAGGGGGCAGTAACGAAAAACTGTTTTTT | CASSPFVSTGGSNEKLFF | TRBV18 | 18 | TRBJ1-4 | . | TRBD1
TGTGCCAGTAGTATAATCGGGGGAGGAGGTCAGCCCCAGCATTTT | CASSIIGGGGQPQHF | TRBV19 | 15 | TRBJ1-5 | . | .
TGTGCCTGGATAAGCCGGGACTCCCGACGATCCATATATTTT | CAWISRDSRRSIYF | TRBV30 | 14 | TRBJ1-3 | . | .
TGTGCCAGCTCACCAGACAGGTTACCCTCTGGAAACACCATATATTTT | CASSPDRLPSGNTIYF | TRBV18 | 16 | TRBJ1-3 | once | .
TGTGCCAGCAGAACCATATCAATTAGCTCCTACGAGCAGTACTTC | CASRTISISSYEQYF | TRBV6-6 | 15 | TRBJ2-7 | . | .
TGTGCCAGCAGCTTCGAACGGACAGCCGGGGAGCTGTTTTTT | CASSFERTAGELFF | TRBV7-2 | 14 | TRBJ2-2 | . | .
TGTGCCAGCAGTGGGCAGGGGGTGAGCGAGCAGTACTTC | CASSGQGVSEQYF | TRBV2 | 13 | TRBJ2-7 | . | TRBD1
TGCGCCAGCAGCTTGGGGGACCGGGGGGAAAAACTGTTTTTT | CASSLGDRGEKLFF | TRBV5-1 | 14 | TRBJ1-4 | . | .
TGTGCCAGCAGTTACGAGGGGGCCTATGGCTACACCTTC | CASSYEGAYGYTF | TRBV6-5 | 13 | TRBJ1-2 | . | TRBD1